The 27 T cell receptor beta chains in this list originate from one sample, sequenced in a study of shared clonotypes between healthy human individuals. Only CD45RO-negative cells positively selected for CCR7 counted as naive CD8 cells, so terminally differentiated effector memory CD45RA+ cells were excluded. Libraries were prepared by immunoSEQ multiplex PCR; TCRdb keeps only in-frame clonotypes and omits some of them. The sample carries under 850,000 clones, 80% to 95% recorded once. Sequencing was done on a sample of naive CD8+ T cells sorted from blood. The source is a man aged 30-40 years in good health.

This chain uses TRBV15 with TRBJ2-1; no clear D gene. The CDR3 is 14 residues long. The V gene lost 0 bases and the J gene lost 3 bases, with 6 bases spanning the gap. Per germline, CDR1 LNHNV and CDR2 YYDKDF (reference sequence). The CDR3 is CATSRDPDYNEQFF. Written as DNA, the CDR3 is TGTGCCACCAGCAGAGATCCCGACTACAATGAGCAGTTCTTC.

The chain carries TRBV6-6 and TRBJ2-7; D call uncertain. Trimming removed 7 bases from V and 5 bases from J, with 12 bases in between. CDR1 and CDR2 from the germline V gene are MNHNY and SVGAGI (reference sequence). The CDR3 sequence is 12 residues long. The CDR3 DNA reads TGTGCCAGCAACAGACAAGGAGACGAGCAGTACTTC. It yields the protein CASNRQGDEQYF.

The V and J genes are TRBV7-6 and TRBJ2-2; 8 positions agree with TRBD2. The CDR3 is made up of 17 amino acids. V lost 9 bases, J lost 2 bases, and 14 bases stayed unmatched. Germline V lookup: CDR1 SGHVS, CDR2 FNYEAQ. Here the CDR3 DNA reads TGTGCCAGTATAAGCGGGAGCATGGGGCTAAACACCGGGGAGCTGTTTTTT. Its protein product is CASISGSMGLNTGELFF.

This CDR3 reads CASSKTTSGKWEQYF. The CDR3 DNA follows: TGCGCCAGCAGTAAAACCACTAGCGGGAAGTGGGAGCAGTACTTC. The chain is built from TRBV10-1 and TRBJ2-7; 10 bases fit TRBD2. Germline V lookup: CDR1 WNHNN, CDR2 SYGVQD (reference sequence). The ends lost 5 bases at V and 7 bases at J; junction bases unmatched: 11. This CDR3 is 15 amino acids long.

The chain carries TRBV27 and TRBJ2-7; 9 nucleotides line up with TRBD1. This CDR3 is 14 amino acids long. Losses at the gene ends were 7 bases for V and 9 bases for J; bases not matched to a gene: 13. Germline V gives CDR1 MNHEY, CDR2 SMNVEV (reference sequence). The CDR3 DNA is TGTGCCAGCACCAACTCTCCGGGACAGGGCTGGCAGTACTTC. Residues: CASTNSPGQGWQYF.

The V and J genes are TRBV7-6 and TRBJ2-3; no clear D. CDR3 length: 14 amino acids. CDR1 and CDR2 (germline): SGHVS, FNYEAQ. V dropped 2 bases and J dropped 0 bases, with 6 bases sitting between them. The CDR3: CASSLSTSTDTQYF. CDR3 in DNA: TGTGCCAGCAGCTTAAGTACTAGCACAGATACGCAGTATTTT.

The chain employs TRBV11-2 and TRBJ2-1; 13 positions match TRBD2. Germline V gene sequence: CDR1 SGHAT, CDR2 FQNNGV. This CDR3 spans 19 amino acids. The ends lost 4 bases at V and 0 bases at J; junction bases unmatched: 9. This CDR3 reads CASSSGLAGEQSSYNEQFF. The DNA for the CDR3 is TGTGCCAGCAGCTCAGGACTAGCGGGAGAGCAAAGCTCCTACAATGAGCAGTTCTTC. Full variable domain (missing parts from reference TRBV11-2 and TRBJ2-1): EAGVAQSPRYKIIEKRQSVAFWCNPISGHATLYWYQQILGQGPKLLIQFQNNGVVDDSQLPKDRFSAERLKGVDSTLKIQPAKLEDSAVYLCASSSGLAGEQSSYNEQFFGPGTRLTVL.

This clone appeared once. The V gene is TRBV28, the J gene TRBJ2-1; 11 bases map to TRBD1. CDR1 and CDR2 (germline): MDHEN, SYDVKM. V was clipped by 5 bases and J by 3 bases; unmatched bases: 6. The CDR3 sequence is 16 residues long. The CDR3: CASSDGQGAVYNEQFF. The CDR3 DNA is TGTGCCAGCAGTGACGGACAGGGGGCGGTCTACAATGAGCAGTTCTTC.

CDR3 region: CASSWGMTNEKLFF. The CDR3, as DNA: TGTGCCAGCAGCTGGGGGATGACTAATGAAAAACTGTTTTTT. The rearrangement joins TRBV7-8 to TRBJ1-4, with D perhaps matching TRBD1 (5 bases). CDR1 and CDR2 (germline): SGHVS, FQNEAQ. The V and J ends lost 4 bases and 2 bases respectively, with 8 bases between them. This CDR3 is 14 amino acids long.

This chain links TRBV11-2 with TRBJ2-1; the D gene could be TRBD1 or TRBD2 (5 bases each). V lost 4 bases and J 5 bases, leaving 15 bases between the germline ends. The CDR3 runs to 15 residues. Germline values: CDR1 SGHAT, CDR2 FQNNGV. CDR3 bases: TGTGCCAGCAGCTCCGAGGGGAGACGGAACAATGAGCAGTTCTTC. It translates to CASSSEGRRNNEQFF.

This clone has a single count. The V gene is TRBV4-1, the J gene TRBJ2-1, with D tentatively TRBD1 (6 bases). Germline V CDR1 and CDR2: MGHRA, YSYEKL. The V end lost 5 bases, the J end lost 2 bases, and 13 bases lay between the germline ends. The CDR3 contains 15 residues. The CDR3 DNA is TGCGCCAGCAGCGCCCTAGGGGGAGCCTACAATGAGCAGTTCTTC. It specifies CASSALGGAYNEQFF.

The chain uses TRBV19 and TRBJ2-2, with 7 bases lining up with TRBD1. Germline CDR1 reads LNHDA; CDR2 reads SQIVND (reference sequence). V gave up 6 bases and J gave up 5 bases; unmatched junction bases: 15. The CDR3 contains 17 residues. CDR3 nucleotides: TGTGCCAGTAGGGACGCAGACAGGGCGGTAGAAACCGGGGAGCTGTTTTTT. Protein product: CASRDADRAVETGELFF.

The rearrangement links TRBV27 to TRBJ2-7, with D tentatively TRBD2 (6 bases). Germline CDR1 is MNHEY and CDR2 is SMNVEV (reference sequence). V lost 5 bases, J lost 5 bases, and 13 bases lay in between. This CDR3 is built from 13 residues. The CDR3 DNA sequence: TGTGCCAGCAGTCCAGGACTAATCGACGAGCAGTACTTC. The encoded protein is CASSPGLIDEQYF.

The chain combines TRBV10-3 with TRBJ2-2; D is undetermined. V gave up 8 bases and J gave up 1 base, with 14 bases separating them. The length of the CDR3 is 15 residues. CDR1 is ENHRY, CDR2 SYGVKD, per germline. The CDR3 DNA reads TGTGCCATCCGAGCTGCTAACCAGAACACCGGGGAGCTGTTTTTT. It translates to CAIRAANQNTGELFF.

The chain links TRBV27 to TRBJ2-7, with D possibly being TRBD1 (6 bases). The CDR3 loop spans 12 amino acids. In germline, CDR1 is MNHEY, CDR2 SMNVEV (reference sequence). V was cut by 4 bases and J by 5 bases, with 9 bases left in between. CDR3: CASSYRADEQYF. CDR3 DNA sequence: TGTGCCAGCAGTTACAGGGCAGACGAGCAGTACTTC.

This chain uses TRBV29-1 with TRBJ1-3; 7 bases match TRBD1. Germline V CDR1 and CDR2: SQVTM, ANQGSEA. CDR3 length: 13 amino acids. V trimming: 6 bases; J trimming: 4 bases; junction bases outside the gene matches: 6. The CDR3 protein is CSVQGEEGNTIYF. CDR3 in DNA: TGCAGCGTCCAGGGGGAGGAAGGAAACACCATATATTTT.

This clone was seen a handful of times. This CDR3 is CASSQVTVRSGNTIYF. In nucleotides, the CDR3 is TGCGCCAGCAGCCAAGTGACAGTTAGATCTGGAAACACCATATATTTT. The chain joins TRBV4-1 to TRBJ1-3; D may be TRBD1 (5 bases). Germline CDR1 MGHRA, CDR2 YSYEKL. V lost 1 base and J lost 1, with 11 bases in between. The CDR3 contains 16 residues.

A word on this clone: At the DNA level, this CDR3 is encoded by other sequences in the same sample as well. The CDR3 region has the DNA TGTGCCAGCAGCTTGCGGGACAGCTACAATGAGCAGTTCTTC. The encoded protein is CASSLRDSYNEQFF. The V gene is TRBV5-6, the J gene TRBJ2-1, with 7 bases that match TRBD1. The ends lost 1 base at V and 3 bases at J; junction bases unmatched: 1. The CDR3 is made up of 14 amino acids. Germline assignment: CDR1 SGHDT and CDR2 YYEEEE.

This clone was counted once. This chain connects TRBV11-2 to TRBJ1-1; D is uncertain. With 3 bases removed from V and 2 bases from J, the gap between germline ends came to 13 bases. Looked up from germline, CDR1 is SGHAT and CDR2 is FQNNGV. This CDR3 comprises 15 residues. CDR3 residues: CASSLFIALNTEAFF. The CDR3 DNA reads as TGTGCCAGCAGCTTGTTCATTGCTTTAAACACTGAAGCTTTCTTT.

The chain combines TRBV7-9 with TRBJ2-1, with D unclear. The CDR3 covers 13 residues. CDR1 and CDR2 from the germline V gene are SEHNR and FQNEAQ (reference sequence). Deletions cut 1 base from V and 5 bases from J, with 6 bases between. CDR3 DNA sequence: TGTGCCAGCAGCTTAGAAGAGGACAATGAGCAGTTCTTC. Amino acids: CASSLEEDNEQFF.

The chain joins TRBV27 to TRBJ1-3; D is unclear. Germline CDR1 and CDR2: MNHEY and SMNVEV (reference sequence). Trimming cost V 0 bases and J 0 bases, with 15 bases left between them. The CDR3 sequence is 18 residues long. CDR3 bases: TGTGCCAGCAGTTTATCCCCCCCGGGCAGCTTCTCTGGAAACACCATATATTTT. This sequence encodes CASSLSPPGSFSGNTIYF.

J is TRBJ1-2 and V is TRBV29-1, with D perhaps TRBD1 (5 bases). Deletions cut 4 bases from V and 8 bases from J, with 23 bases between. Germline values: CDR1 SQVTM, CDR2 ANQGSEA. The CDR3 sequence is 15 residues long. The CDR3 DNA sequence: TGCAGCGTTGGGCCCGGGGGAGGGAATCTATACGGCTACACCTTC. Translation: CSVGPGGGNLYGYTF.

The J gene is TRBJ2-1, the V gene TRBV9; no reliable D call. The length of the CDR3 is 15 residues. The ends were cut back, 0 bases at V and 9 bases at J, with 16 bases in the middle. Germline V gene data show CDR1 as SGDLS and CDR2 as YYNGEE. CDR3 region: CASSVEASRYAEQFF. CDR3 bases: TGTGCCAGCAGCGTAGAAGCTTCTCGGTATGCTGAGCAGTTCTTC.

This chain joins TRBV28 and TRBJ1-1, with D perhaps TRBD1 (5 bases). Between the trimmed V and J ends, which lost 2 bases and 1 base, there was a span of 26 bases. The germline V gene has CDR1 MDHEN and CDR2 SYDVKM. The CDR3 has 20 residues. CDR3 sequence: CASSLRPWGEARARNTEAFF. In nucleotides, the CDR3 is TGTGCCAGCAGTTTAAGACCGTGGGGGGAGGCACGAGCACGGAACACTGAAGCTTTCTTT.

To note about this clone: Additional DNA sequences in this sample encode the identical CDR3. The chain couples TRBV18 to TRBJ2-7, with 11 nucleotides matching TRBD1. V trimming: 6 bases; J trimming: 4 bases; junction bases outside the gene matches: 5. This CDR3 contains 14 residues. The germline CDR1 and CDR2 sequences are KGHSH and LQKENI. This CDR3 is CASSPGTGGYEQYF. The DNA for the CDR3 is TGTGCCAGCTCGCCCGGGACAGGGGGTTACGAGCAGTACTTC. Filled out from reference TRBV18 and TRBJ2-7, the complete variable domain reads NAGVMQNPRHLVRRRGQEARLRCSPMKGHSHVYWYRQLPEEGLKFMVYLQKENIIDESGMPKERFSAEFPKEGPSILRIQQVVRGDSAAYFCASSPGTGGYEQYFGPGTRLTVT.

The V call is TRBV6-6, the J call TRBJ2-1; D is perhaps TRBD1 (5 bases). The CDR3 extends over 16 amino acids. The V gene's germline CDR1 is MNHNY and CDR2 SVGAGI (reference sequence). The germline V and J ends were trimmed by 7 bases and 5 bases, with 21 bases remaining between them. The CDR3 here is CASTWSRQGGDNEQFF. The DNA of the CDR3 is TGTGCCAGCACCTGGTCGAGGCAGGGTGGGGACAATGAGCAGTTCTTC.

The rearrangement uses TRBV6-1 and TRBJ2-7, with D maybe TRBD2 (7 bases). Trimming took 6 bases from V and 7 from J, leaving 19 bases between them. There are 14 residues in the CDR3. Germline CDR1 and CDR2: MNHNS and SASEGT. The CDR3 region has the DNA TGTGCCAGCAGCCTGAGGGGGTCGCGGGGGGAGCAGTACTTC. Translated: CASSLRGSRGEQYF.